This T cell receptor (beta chain) originates from a study of shared clonotypes between healthy human individuals. Here immunoSEQ multiplex PCR was the method, and the copy in TCRdb shows in-frame clones only, minus some. The table includes roughly 2 million clones, roughly 94% detected once. This CDR3 has 15 amino acids. Trimming at V came to 5 bases and at J to 2 bases, leaving 4 bases not matched to a gene. Germline-derived CDR1 and CDR2 are SNHLY and FYNNEI. This rearrangement joins TRBV2 to TRBJ2-5, with 11 bases matching TRBD2. The source is a young man in good health. The sample comprised naive CD4+ T cells sorted from blood. Described subset: CD45RA+ positively selected. Here the CDR3 reads CASSIAGGAQETQYF. The CDR3 DNA reads as TGTGCCAGCAGTATAGCGGGGGGGGCACAAGAGACCCAGTACTTC.